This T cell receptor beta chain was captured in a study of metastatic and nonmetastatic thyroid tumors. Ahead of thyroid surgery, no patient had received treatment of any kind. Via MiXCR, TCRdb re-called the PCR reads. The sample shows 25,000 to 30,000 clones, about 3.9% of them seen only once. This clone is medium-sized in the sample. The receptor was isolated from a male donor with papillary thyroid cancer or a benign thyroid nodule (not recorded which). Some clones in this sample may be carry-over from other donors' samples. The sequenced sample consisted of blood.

CDR3 amino acids: CASSRSGTAYNEQFF. The CDR3 nucleotides read TGTGCCAGCAGCCGTAGCGGGACGGCGTACAATGAGCAGTTCTTC. The gene calls are TRBV11-2 and TRBJ2-1; 8 bases agree with TRBD2. CDR3 size: 15 residues. Trimming took 5 bases from V and 4 from J; bases not matched to a gene: 7. The V gene's germline CDR1 is SGHAT and CDR2 FQNNGV.